Listed below are T cell receptor beta chains from one sample, sequenced in a study of metastatic and nonmetastatic thyroid tumors. TCRdb recomputed clones from the PCR reads via MiXCR. The sample has 20,000 to 30,000 clones, over 10% seen once. The sequenced sample was blood. The receptor set was obtained from a female donor with papillary thyroid cancer or a benign thyroid nodule (not recorded which). Some clones in this sample may be carry-over from other donors' samples. Both conserved end residues are part of each CDR3. A D gene is named only where the DNA matches it firmly. The size of a clone is reported for some rows only, either as once, few or many, or as a class for expanded clones.

len	abundance	v_gene	d_gene	j_gene	CDR3aa	CDR3nt
15	many	TRBV20-1	TRBD1	TRBJ1-5	CRGTSGGISNQPQHF	TGCAGGGGAACTTCAGGGGGAATTAGCAATCAGCCCCAGCATTTT
16	many	TRBV10-3	TRBD1	TRBJ1-5	CAISESGGQGGQPQHF	TGTGCCATCAGTGAGTCGGGGGGACAGGGCGGGCAGCCCCAGCATTTT
15	many	TRBV20-1	-	TRBJ1-2	CSARDSRTSNYGYTF	TGCAGTGCTAGAGATTCCCGGACTTCTAACTATGGCTACACCTTC
13	many	TRBV29-1	-	TRBJ1-1	CSVETDLNTEAFF	TGCAGCGTTGAGACAGATCTAAACACTGAAGCTTTCTTT
15	many	TRBV5-1	TRBD1	TRBJ1-2	CASSPTPDRNRGYTF	TGCGCCAGCAGCCCGACCCCGGACAGGAATAGAGGCTACACCTTC
14	-	TRBV28	TRBD1	TRBJ1-2	CASSGQGSSYEYTF	TGTGCCAGTTCCGGACAGGGGAGTAGCTATGAATACACCTTC
13	many	TRBV6-1	-	TRBJ1-1	CASHMAKGTEAFF	TGTGCCAGCCATATGGCAAAGGGGACTGAAGCTTTCTTT
14	many	TRBV20-1	TRBD1	TRBJ2-7	CSAPFGAGGDEQYF	TGCAGTGCCCCCTTTGGGGCAGGGGGCGACGAGCAGTACTTC
18	many	TRBV19	TRBD1	TRBJ2-2	CASSCTLLRTGCTGELFF	TGTGCCAGTAGTTGCACCCTACTGCGGACAGGGTGCACCGGGGAGCTGTTTTTT
15	many	TRBV28	-	TRBJ2-3	CASSLPGSQANTQYF	TGTGCCAGCAGTCTTCCCGGCTCCCAAGCGAATACGCAGTATTTT
18	-	TRBV11-2	-	TRBJ2-6	CVSSLRTHSDSGANVLTF	TGTGTCAGCAGCTTAAGGACCCATTCGGACTCTGGGGCCAACGTCCTGACTTTC
15	many	TRBV6-2/TRBV6-3	-	TRBJ1-5	CASSSPYSSNQPQHF	TGTGCCAGCAGTTCCCCATACTCAAGCAATCAGCCCCAGCATTTT
13	many	TRBV29-1	-	TRBJ1-5	CSVELGGNQPQHF	TGCAGCGTTGAACTCGGAGGCAATCAGCCCCAGCATTTT
15	many	TRBV19	TRBD2	TRBJ2-3	CASSTTAGGADTQYF	TGTGCCAGTAGTACCACAGCGGGAGGGGCAGATACGCAGTATTTT
10	many	TRBV2	-	TRBJ2-1	CASVELEQFF	TGTGCCAGCGTCGAGCTTGAGCAGTTCTTC
16	many	TRBV6-2/TRBV6-3	-	TRBJ2-6	CASSYFLAAGANVLTF	TGTGCCAGCAGTTATTTCTTGGCAGCGGGGGCCAACGTCCTGACTTTC
12	many	TRBV2	-	TRBJ2-1	CASSLRGGEQLF	TGTGCCAGCAGTCTACGTGGTGGGGAGCAGCTCTTC
11	many	TRBV7-9	-	TRBJ1-1	CASSRNTEAFF	TGTGCCAGCAGCCGGAACACTGAAGCTTTCTTT
16	many	TRBV18	-	TRBJ2-7	CASSPHGADLSYEQYF	TGTGCCAGCTCACCACATGGGGCCGACCTCTCCTACGAGCAGTACTTC
16	many	TRBV7-9	-	TRBJ2-2	CASSSRSGANTGELFF	TGTGCCAGCAGCTCTCGCTCGGGGGCGAACACCGGGGAGCTGTTTTTT
13	many	TRBV9	-	TRBJ2-2	CASSRGLLGELFF	TGTGCCAGCAGCCGAGGACTGCTCGGGGAGCTGTTTTTT
14	many	TRBV19	TRBD1	TRBJ1-1	CASSFTGEAFEAFF	TGTGCCAGTAGTTTTACAGGGGAGGCTTTTGAAGCTTTCTTT
15	-	TRBV18	TRBD1	TRBJ2-7	CASSPGTGITFEQYF	TGTGCCAGCTCCCCCGGGACAGGGATTACGTTCGAGCAGTACTTC
15	-	TRBV5-1	TRBD2	TRBJ2-3	CASSLGGRSTDTQYF	TGCGCCAGCAGCTTGGGCGGGAGGAGCACAGATACGCAGTATTTT
18	many	TRBV19	TRBD1	TRBJ2-2	CASSIRDRGHSATGELFF	TGTGCCAGTAGTATCCGGGACAGGGGACACTCGGCGACCGGGGAGCTGTTTTTT
15	-	TRBV5-1	TRBD2	TRBJ2-5	CASSPGGTSVETQYF	TGCGCCAGCAGCCCCGGAGGGACTAGCGTCGAGACCCAGTACTTC
16	many	TRBV30	-	TRBJ1-5	CAWSVRGLGGNQPQHF	TGTGCCTGGAGTGTACGAGGTCTCGGGGGTAATCAGCCCCAGCATTTT
15	few	TRBV28	TRBD2	TRBJ2-7	CASSLYREGPYEQYF	TGTGCCAGTAGTTTATATCGGGAGGGCCCCTACGAGCAGTACTTC
15	medium-sized	TRBV20-1	-	TRBJ2-7	CSARSLSRGGSEQYF	TGCAGTGCTAGATCCCTATCTCGCGGGGGCTCCGAGCAGTACTTC
16	many	TRBV11-2	-	TRBJ2-7	CASSLGRARNSYEQYF	TGTGCCAGCAGCTTGGGAAGGGCTCGTAACTCCTACGAGCAGTACTTC
14	many	TRBV9	-	TRBJ2-3	CASSGGISTDTQYF	TGTGCCAGCAGCGGTGGGATTAGCACAGATACGCAGTATTTT
13	many	TRBV24-1	-	TRBJ1-2	CATSVGNNYGYTF	TGTGCCACCAGTGTAGGGAATAACTATGGCTACACCTTC
15	medium-sized	TRBV20-1	TRBD1	TRBJ1-5	CSARDTGDSNQPQHF	TGCAGTGCTAGAGATACAGGGGATAGCAATCAGCCCCAGCATTTT
10	many	TRBV30	-	TRBJ1-2	CAQENYGYTF	TGTGCCCAGGAGAACTATGGCTACACCTTC
14	few	TRBV20-1	-	TRBJ1-1	CSASSRCHTTEAFF	TGCAGTGCCAGTTCCAGGTGTCATACCACTGAAGCTTTCTTT
15	few	TRBV28	TRBD2	TRBJ2-7	CASSINLAASYEQYF	TGTGCCAGCAGTATAAACCTAGCGGCAAGCTACGAGCAGTACTTC
19	-	TRBV13	TRBD2	TRBJ2-1	CASSPTGGLAGSGYNEQFF	TGTGCCAGCAGCCCGACTGGGGGCTTAGCGGGGTCAGGATACAATGAGCAGTTCTTC
14	medium-sized	TRBV4-1	-	TRBJ2-2	CASSRDSSTGELFF	TGCGCCAGCAGTCGGGACTCCTCCACCGGGGAGCTGTTTTTT
15	medium-sized	TRBV20-1	TRBD1	TRBJ1-4	CSARTTGTGNEKLFF	TGCAGTGCTAGAACGACCGGGACAGGGAATGAAAAACTGTTTTTT
15	-	TRBV6-4	TRBD1	TRBJ2-3	CASSTGTGGTDTQYF	TGTGCAAGCAGTACCGGGACAGGGGGCACAGATACGCAGTATTTT
16	many	TRBV3-1	-	TRBJ1-6	CASSQVSLEPNSPLHF	TGTGCCAGCAGCCAAGTCTCTCTCGAACCTAATTCACCCCTCCACTTT
13	many	TRBV18	-	TRBJ2-5	CASSRNRVETQYF	TGTGCCAGCTCACGGAACAGGGTCGAGACCCAGTACTTC
13	many	TRBV7-2	-	TRBJ1-2	CASSLSTAGGYTF	TGTGCCAGCAGCTTATCAACGGCGGGGGGCTACACCTTC
16	few	TRBV6-1	-	TRBJ2-7	CASSPGTLAASYDQYF	TGTGCCAGCAGCCCTGGGACACTAGCTGCCTCCTACGATCAGTACTTC
14	many	TRBV6-2/TRBV6-3	TRBD2	TRBJ2-3	CASSPGTTTDTQYF	TGTGCCAGCAGTCCCGGGACTACCACAGATACGCAGTATTTT
12	few	TRBV5-4	-	TRBJ2-3	CASSLVGDTQYF	TGTGCCAGCAGCTTGGTGGGAGATACGCAGTATTTT
17	many	TRBV24-1	TRBD2	TRBJ2-1	CATSDPLLAGALNEQFF	TGTGCCACCAGTGACCCCCTACTAGCGGGAGCTCTCAATGAGCAGTTCTTC
15	few	TRBV28	TRBD1	TRBJ1-1	CASRSTGGVTPEAFF	TGCGCCAGCAGGAGCACAGGGGGCGTTACGCCTGAAGCTTTCTTT
13	many	TRBV18	-	TRBJ1-1	CASSPTVNTEAFF	TGTGCCAGCTCACCGACAGTGAACACTGAAGCTTTCTTT
15	many	TRBV20-1	-	TRBJ2-4	CSASPLARAKNIQYF	TGCAGTGCAAGCCCCCTAGCTAGGGCCAAAAACATTCAGTACTTC
12	medium-sized	TRBV7-8	-	TRBJ2-7	CASSGSSYEQYF	TGTGCCAGCAGCGGATCCTCCTACGAGCAGTACTTC